Below, 25 T cell receptor beta chains from the same sample are listed, as sequenced in a study of blood T cell repertoires in COVID-19 (dated by TCRdb to 2020 to 2021). Libraries were constructed by the immunoSEQ multiplex PCR assay. TCRdb's version of the immuneACCESS table is confined to in-frame rearrangements and falls short of the full clone set. An unresolved V gene accounts for under half of the shortfall where checked; the remainder is of unknown origin. This sample has about 18,000 clones in its table, and nearly 90% of those were observed once. Approximately 9.9% of the sample is held by the ten biggest clonotypes. The sequenced sample was peripheral blood. These receptors came from a man aged 35-49 years with active COVID-19.

The table lists this clone with a count of one. V and J are TRBV19 and TRBJ1-3; the D gene is possibly TRBD1 (6 bases). V lost 7 bases and J 4 bases, leaving 14 bases between the germline ends. Germline loops: CDR1 LNHDA, CDR2 SQIVND (reference sequence). The CDR3 length is 14 residues. The CDR3 DNA sequence: TGTGCCAGTAACGGAGTGGGGGCCGGAAACACCATATATTTT. Its translation: CASNGVGAGNTIYF.

The chain is built from TRBV7-9 and TRBJ2-3; 14 bases are a match to TRBD2. With 5 bases clipped from V and 0 bases from J, the junction kept 10 bases outside the gene matches. Per germline, CDR1 SEHNR and CDR2 FQNEAQ (reference sequence). The CDR3 sequence is 19 residues long. Here the CDR3 DNA reads TGTGCCAGCAGCGGGGGGACTAGCGGGAGTCCTTCTAGCACAGATACGCAGTATTTT. It specifies CASSGGTSGSPSSTDTQYF. Full variable domain (rest looked up from reference TRBV7-9 and TRBJ2-3): DTGVSQNPRHKITKRGQNVTFRCDPISEHNRLYWYRQTLGQGPEFLTYFQNEAQLEKSRLLSDRFSAERPKGSFSTLEIQRTEQGDSAMYLCASSGGTSGSPSSTDTQYFGPGTRLTVL.

V usage is TRBV27 and J usage is TRBJ2-4, with a tentative D call TRBD2 (6 bases). The ends were cut back, 5 bases at V and 8 bases at J, with 19 bases in the middle. Looked up from germline, CDR1 is MNHEY and CDR2 is SMNVEV (reference sequence). The CDR3 loop spans 15 amino acids. In DNA form, the CDR3 reads TGTGCCAGCAGTCCTCGGGGCAATCCGGGGGACATTCAGTACTTC. It is translated as CASSPRGNPGDIQYF.

The V call is TRBV4-3, the J call TRBJ2-1; 10 bases agree with TRBD2. With V trimmed by 1 base and J by 6 bases, 9 bases remained unmatched. From germline, CDR1 is LGHNA and CDR2 YSLEER. This CDR3 is built from 17 residues. CDR3: CASSQVPVAGGPNEQFF. The CDR3 DNA reads TGCGCCAGCAGCCAAGTGCCGGTAGCGGGAGGTCCCAATGAGCAGTTCTTC.

This chain uses TRBV7-2 with TRBJ1-6; 8 nucleotides align to TRBD1. Germline V gene sequence: CDR1 SGHTA, CDR2 FQGNSA. This CDR3 is 16 amino acids long. Losses at the gene ends were 5 bases for V and 6 bases for J; bases not matched to a gene: 9. The CDR3 coding sequence is TGTGCCAGCAGCCTAAACCAGGGACAGGCTAATTCACCCCTCCACTTT. Its translation is CASSLNQGQANSPLHF. Variable domain in full (rest from reference TRBV7-2 and TRBJ1-6): GAGVSQSPSNKVTEKGKDVELRCDPISGHTALYWYRQSLGQGLEFLIYFQGNSAPDKSGLPSDRFSAERTGGSVSTLTIQRTQQEDSAVYLCASSLNQGQANSPLHFGNGTRLTVT.

The chain uses TRBV29-1 and TRBJ2-7; TRBD1 aligns across 8 bases. CDR3 length: 14 amino acids. V was clipped by 1 base and J by 4 bases; unmatched bases: 6. Germline values: CDR1 SQVTM, CDR2 ANQGSEA. The CDR3 DNA reads as TGCAGCGTTGAAGGTGGGCAGGGGGCTTACGAGCAGTACTTC. This translates into CSVEGGQGAYEQYF.

This chain joins TRBV5-1 and TRBJ2-1; 9 bases map to TRBD2. From germline, CDR1 is SGHRS and CDR2 YFSETQ. The V segment lost 0 bases and the J segment 6 bases; nucleotides outside the gene matches: 10. The CDR3 totals 17 residues. The CDR3 reads CASSLGVGDSGSNEQFF. The DNA for the CDR3 is TGCGCCAGCAGCTTGGGTGTGGGTGATAGCGGGAGCAATGAGCAGTTCTTC.

The genes are TRBV19 and TRBJ2-1; 10 nucleotides align to TRBD1. J gave up 3 bases and V 1 base, and 0 bases lay outside the gene matches. This CDR3 comprises 15 residues. Per germline, CDR1 LNHDA and CDR2 SQIVND (reference sequence). The CDR3 DNA reads as TGTGCCAGTAGTATAGGGACAGGGGGCTACAATGAGCAGTTCTTC. It codes for CASSIGTGGYNEQFF.

The CDR3 sequence: CASSYASIETQYF. The CDR3 coding sequence is TGTGCCAGCAGTTATGCGAGTATTGAGACCCAGTACTTC. The gene calls are TRBV6-5 and TRBJ2-5; no definite D call. The CDR3 has 13 amino acids. The ends were cut back, 3 bases at V and 5 bases at J, with 10 bases in the middle. Germline-derived CDR1 and CDR2 are MNHEY and SVGAGI.

The V and J genes are TRBV10-3 and TRBJ1-1; no clear D gene. The CDR3 consists of 16 residues. The ends were cut back, 3 bases at V and 1 base at J, with 15 bases in the middle. Germline CDR1 ENHRY, CDR2 SYGVKD. The CDR3: CAISDAMSVGNTEAFF. The CDR3 nucleotides are TGTGCCATCAGTGACGCAATGAGTGTCGGGAACACTGAAGCTTTCTTT.

The gene calls are TRBV27 and TRBJ2-5; D is possibly TRBD1 (5 bases). The CDR3 covers 14 residues. V lost 5 bases, J lost 2 bases, and 12 bases lay in between. In germline, CDR1 is MNHEY, CDR2 SMNVEV (reference sequence). The CDR3 is CASSDRSGQETQYF. DNA of the CDR3: TGTGCCAGCAGTGACAGATCCGGGCAAGAGACCCAGTACTTC.

The gene calls are TRBV9 and TRBJ2-7; 10 bases agree with TRBD2. CDR1 SGDLS and CDR2 YYNGEE come from the germline V gene. The CDR3 has 15 residues. V was clipped by 0 bases and J by 4 bases; unmatched bases: 4. DNA of the CDR3: TGTGCCAGCAGCGTAGGAGGTAGCGGGAGGTACGAGCAGTACTTC. As protein: CASSVGGSGRYEQYF. Full variable domain (remainder filled in from reference TRBV9 and TRBJ2-7): DSGVTQTPKHLITATGQRVTLRCSPRSGDLSVYWYQQSLDQGLQFLIQYYNGEERAKGNILERFSAQQFPDLHSELNLSSLELGDSALYFCASSVGGSGRYEQYFGPGTRLTVT.

The chain carries TRBV4-3 and TRBJ2-1, with 9 bases that match TRBD2. V dropped 0 bases and J dropped 8; count of bases not matched to a gene: 11. The CDR3 extends over 17 amino acids. CDR1 LGHNA and CDR2 YSLEER come from the germline V gene. The CDR3 spells CASSQDLNGLASHEQFF. For the CDR3, the DNA is TGCGCCAGCAGCCAAGACCTGAATGGACTAGCGTCCCATGAGCAGTTCTTC.

The gene calls are TRBV4-2 and TRBJ1-3, with D tentatively TRBD1 (5 bases). This CDR3 has 14 amino acids. CDR1 and CDR2 from the germline V gene are LGHNA and YNFKEQ. Trimming cost V 1 base and J 9 bases, with 13 bases left between them. CDR3 nucleotides: TGTGCCAGCAGCCAAGTTCCGGTCGGGGGCACCATATATTTT. It codes for CASSQVPVGGTIYF.

The J gene is TRBJ2-3, the V gene TRBV3-1 (or the pseudogene TRBV3-2), with D hard to call. V lost 5 bases and J lost 5, with 14 bases in between. This CDR3 contains 14 residues. Germline V gene lookup returns CDR1 LGHDT and CDR2 YNNKEL (reference sequence). CDR3 amino acids: CASSYTPGRDTQYF. The CDR3 DNA follows: TGTGCCAGCAGCTATACGCCGGGTAGAGATACGCAGTATTTT.

The genes are TRBV27 and TRBJ2-7, with a possible D match to TRBD1 (5 bases). V shed 8 bases and J shed 11 bases, with 25 bases lying between them. The CDR3 covers 14 residues. Germline-derived CDR1 and CDR2 are MNHEY and SMNVEV (reference sequence). CDR3: CASGNSDLHWGKYF. The CDR3 DNA reads as TGTGCCAGCGGTAACAGTGACTTACACTGGGGCAAGTACTTC.

The chain joins TRBV2 to TRBJ2-7; 7 bases agree with TRBD2. The CDR3 runs to 14 residues. The V gene's germline CDR1 is SNHLY and CDR2 FYNNEI. The junction had 4 bases not matched to a gene; V was cut back by 2 bases and J by 3 bases. CDR3 sequence: CASSERLADYEQYF. The CDR3 DNA follows: TGTGCCAGCAGTGAACGGCTAGCGGACTACGAGCAGTACTTC.

The chain carries TRBV7-8 and TRBJ1-2; possibly TRBD1 for D (5 bases). Germline-derived CDR1 and CDR2 are SGHVS and FQNEAQ. Deletions cut 3 bases from V and 2 bases from J, with 7 bases between. This CDR3 region has 13 residues. Written as DNA, the CDR3 is TGTGCCAGCAGCTTCCCAGGGAACTATGGCTACACCTTC. Its protein is CASSFPGNYGYTF.

J is TRBJ1-5 and V is TRBV18, with TRBD1 as a possible D gene (6 bases). V lost 3 bases and J 6 bases, leaving 27 bases between the germline ends. CDR1 and CDR2 (germline): KGHSH, LQKENI. There are 19 residues in the CDR3. CDR3: CASSPLTLTAGGLGQPQHF. The CDR3 DNA follows: TGTGCCAGCTCACCCCTAACCCTGACAGCGGGGGGCTTGGGTCAGCCCCAGCATTTT. The variable domain in full, with the rest retrieved from reference TRBV18 and TRBJ1-5, is NAGVMQNPRHLVRRRGQEARLRCSPMKGHSHVYWYRQLPEEGLKFMVYLQKENIIDESGMPKERFSAEFPKEGPSILRIQQVVRGDSAAYFCASSPLTLTAGGLGQPQHFGDGTRLSIL.

The V and J genes are TRBV3-1 (or the pseudogene TRBV3-2) and TRBJ2-3, with unresolved D. Germline loops: CDR1 LGHDT, CDR2 YNNKEL (reference sequence). The CDR3 totals 16 residues. V was trimmed by 7 bases and J by 5 bases, leaving 22 bases between them. The CDR3 nucleotides are TGTGCCAGCACACGTACTCCCATTTGTATGCAAGATACGCAGTATTTT. Translation: CASTRTPICMQDTQYF.

The V and J genes are TRBV12-3 or TRBV12-4 and TRBJ2-2; the D gene is possibly TRBD1 (5 bases). Deletions cut 2 bases from V and 7 bases from J, with 5 bases between. The CDR3 totals 12 residues. CDR3 in amino acids: CASSLRGGELFF. Here the CDR3 DNA reads TGTGCCAGCAGTTTAAGGGGCGGGGAGCTGTTTTTT.

The chain employs TRBV7-9 and TRBJ2-3; D is ambiguous. The CDR3 covers 13 residues. V was trimmed by 1 base and J by 2 bases, leaving 4 bases between them. Germline values: CDR1 SEHNR, CDR2 FQNEAQ (reference sequence). For the CDR3, the DNA is TGTGCCAGCAGCTTAGGGGCCACAGATACGCAGTATTTT. This codes for CASSLGATDTQYF.

The chain uses TRBV9 and TRBJ2-1; a possible D gene is TRBD2 (7 bases). Trimming took 0 bases from V and 0 from J, leaving 22 bases between them. The CDR3 spans 20 residues. Germline assignment: CDR1 SGDLS and CDR2 YYNGEE. CDR3 in amino acids: CASSVGSTWGGGSSYNEQFF. In DNA form, the CDR3 reads TGTGCCAGCAGCGTAGGGAGCACATGGGGGGGCGGGAGCTCCTACAATGAGCAGTTCTTC.

This clone was seen only once. The chain links TRBV5-8 to TRBJ1-6; 10 positions agree with TRBD1. V was clipped by 3 bases and J by 2 bases; unmatched bases: 2. CDR1 and CDR2 from the germline V gene are SGHTS and YDEGEE. This CDR3 comprises 16 residues. This chain's CDR3 is CASSWDRGAYNSPLHF. The CDR3 nucleotides are TGTGCCAGCAGCTGGGACAGGGGAGCCTATAATTCACCCCTCCACTTT. The whole variable domain, filled in from reference TRBV5-8 and TRBJ1-6, reads EAGVTQSPTHLIKTRGQQATLRCSPISGHTSVYWYQQALGLGLQFLLWYDEGEERNRGNFPPRFSGRQFPNYSSELNVNALELEDSALYLCASSWDRGAYNSPLHFGNGTRLTVT.

The chain has TRBV5-6 and TRBJ2-3, with TRBD1 identical over 8 bases. The germline V gene encodes CDR1 SGHDT and CDR2 YYEEEE. The V and J ends lost 1 base and 5 bases, in that order; junction bases with no gene match: 9. CDR3 length equals 16 residues. CDR3 nucleotides: TGTGCCAGCAGCTTGTGGGGTAGGACAGGGCGAGATACGCAGTATTTT. Translated: CASSLWGRTGRDTQYF.